These 19 T cell receptor beta chains were all obtained from the same sample, sequenced in a study of post-analysis software for immune sequencing data. General observations from the study: Roughly five TRBV segments were more frequent in patients than controls; TRBV5-6, TRBV5-1 and TRBV20-1 belonged to this group.

Researchers reported that TCR beta cDNA libraries carried unique molecular identifiers. TCRdb ran MiXCR on the PCR reads and lists one entry per CDR3 protein. This repertoire shows hundreds of thousands of distinct CDR3 sequences, under 55% found once; its top ten account for around an eighth. Their recognized antigens are unknown. Input material: blood. These receptors were collected from a girl aged 10 to 17 with multiple sclerosis.

This clonotype was picked up a small number of times. The J gene is TRBJ2-1, the V gene TRBV20-1; 8 nucleotides agree with TRBD1. The CDR3 loop spans 14 amino acids. Germline V gene sequence: CDR1 DFQATT, CDR2 SNEGSKA (reference sequence). Trimming removed 3 bases from V and 4 bases from J; junction bases left unmatched: 5. CDR3 bases: TGCAGTGCTAGTTTGGGGGACAGGTACAATGAGCAGTTCTTC. It codes for CSASLGDRYNEQFF.

With regard to this clonotype: A read error may explain this, as a much larger clone is one base away. This chain links TRBV29-1 with TRBJ2-7; 12 nucleotides agree with TRBD2. The CDR3 covers 13 residues. The ends lost 5 bases at V and 9 bases at J; junction bases unmatched: 8. From germline, CDR1 is SQVTM and CDR2 ANQGSEA. The DNA for the CDR3 is TGCAGCGTTCGGACTAGCGGGATCAACGGGCAGTACTTC. It is translated as CSVRTSGINGQYF.

The V gene is TRBV6-1, the J gene TRBJ2-3; perhaps TRBD2 as D (5 bases). CDR1 is MNHNS and CDR2 is SASEGT in the germline V gene. V was shortened by 0 bases and J by 2 bases, with 12 bases between the two germline ends. The CDR3 is made up of 16 amino acids. CDR3 amino acids: CASSEALASPTDTQYF. CDR3 coding DNA: TGTGCCAGCAGTGAAGCCTTAGCGTCGCCCACAGATACGCAGTATTTT.

This sequence joins TRBV9 and TRBJ2-4, with 8 bases aligning to TRBD1. Germline assignment: CDR1 SGDLS and CDR2 YYNGEE. The CDR3 extends over 16 amino acids. V gave up 4 bases and J gave up 1 base; unmatched junction bases: 7. In nucleotides, the CDR3 is TGTGCCAGCAGCCCGGACAGGGAGCTCGCCAAAAACATTCAGTACTTC. It codes for CASSPDRELAKNIQYF.

The V call is TRBV6-1, the J call TRBJ2-2, with 10 bases that match TRBD2. The CDR3 has 15 amino acids. Unmatched junction bases numbered 5, after V lost 6 bases and J lost 4 bases. Looked up from germline, CDR1 is MNHNS and CDR2 is SASEGT. CDR3 region: CASRPSGRITGELFF. The CDR3 coding sequence is TGTGCCAGCAGACCTAGCGGGAGAATCACCGGGGAGCTGTTTTTT.

This clonotype was picked up one time. The chain joins TRBV3-1 to TRBJ2-7; D unresolved. The DNA end lines up better with TRBJ2-5; the J call may be wrong. Germline CDR1 reads LGHDT; CDR2 reads YNNKEL (reference sequence). There are 14 residues in the CDR3. The CDR3 DNA is TGTGCCAGCAGCCAATACCCCGAGCTAGAGACCCAGTACTTC. It codes for CASSQYPELETQYF.

The chain uses TRBV20-1 and TRBJ2-1; the match to TRBD2 covers 7 bases. Germline V gene data show CDR1 as DFQATT and CDR2 as SNEGSKA (reference sequence). The V gene end was trimmed by 4 bases and the J gene end by 8 bases; junction bases not matched to a gene: 8. CDR3 size: 13 residues. CDR3 protein: CSATKGRGDEQFF. The CDR3 region has the DNA TGCAGTGCTACGAAGGGGAGGGGCGATGAGCAGTTCTTC.

The V call is TRBV28, the J call TRBJ1-5; 7 nucleotides agree with TRBD1. The length of the CDR3 is 16 residues. Trimming removed 4 bases from V and 2 bases from J; junction bases left unmatched: 8. Germline CDR1 reads MDHEN; CDR2 reads SYDVKM. The CDR3 reads CASSSTGFSGNQPQHF. The CDR3 DNA reads TGTGCCAGCAGTTCGACAGGGTTTAGTGGCAATCAGCCCCAGCATTTT.

With regard to this clonotype: A much larger clone differs by one base, so this may be a read error. This chain uses TRBV6-5 with TRBJ2-7, with D possibly matching TRBD1 (6 bases). From germline, CDR1 is MNHEY and CDR2 SVGAGI. Trimming stripped 2 bases from V and 9 bases from J, with 17 bases between. The CDR3 sequence is 14 residues long. In DNA, the CDR3 is TGTGCCAGCAGTTACGGGACACTCGGCGGCGGGCAGTACTTC. This translates into CASSYGTLGGGQYF.

The gene calls are TRBV6-4 and TRBJ2-1; D uncertain. Deletions cut 2 bases from V and 9 bases from J, with 8 bases between. This CDR3 region has 12 residues. Per the germline V gene, CDR1 is MRHNA and CDR2 is SNTAGT. The CDR3: CASSDVLGEQFF. The CDR3 bases are TGTGCCAGCAGTGACGTTTTAGGTGAGCAGTTCTTC.

The chain recombines TRBV6-2 or TRBV6-3 with TRBJ2-4; 11 nucleotides align to TRBD2. The V and J ends lost 6 bases and 13 bases, in that order; junction bases with no gene match: 5. The CDR3 covers 12 residues. Germline values: CDR1 MNHEY, CDR2 SVGEGT. CDR3 sequence: CASSSRLAGQYF. CDR3 sequence (DNA): TGTGCCAGCAGCTCCCGACTAGCGGGACAGTACTTC.

This clonotype was seen a few times. CDR3 region: CSAPPGGRWETQYF. The DNA of the CDR3 is TGCAGTGCCCCCCCAGGCGGGAGGTGGGAGACCCAGTACTTC. The rearrangement links TRBV20-1 to TRBJ2-5; 8 bases map to TRBD2. The CDR3 has 14 amino acids. With 6 bases clipped from V and 5 bases from J, the junction kept 11 bases outside the gene matches. Germline lookup yields CDR1 DFQATT and CDR2 SNEGSKA (reference sequence).

A few counts support this clonotype. V is TRBV12-3 or TRBV12-4 and J is TRBJ2-5; 10 bases match TRBD2. This CDR3 contains 14 residues. Germline trimming cut 5 bases from V and 11 bases from J; bases unmatched to any gene: 11. The DNA of the CDR3 is TGTGCCAGCAGTCCTAGCGGGAGCGTCGATGAGCAGTACTTC. Protein product: CASSPSGSVDEQYF.

V gene TRBV9 combines with J gene TRBJ2-7, with 13 bases fitting TRBD2. The DNA end is more similar to TRBJ2-5, so the J call may be wrong. The CDR3 runs to 17 residues. In germline, CDR1 is SGDLS, CDR2 YYNGEE. The CDR3, as DNA: TGTGCCAGCAGCGACGGACTAGCGGGAGCGGTGGGGGAGACCCAGTACTTC. Protein: CASSDGLAGAVGETQYF.

The chain is built from TRBV20-1 and TRBJ2-3, with D unresolved. CDR1 is DFQATT, CDR2 SNEGSKA, per germline (reference sequence). V shed 4 bases and J shed 2 bases, with 10 bases lying between them. The CDR3 contains 13 residues. DNA for the CDR3: TGCAGTGCTAAGAGGATTGCCACAGATACGCAGTATTTT. Its translation: CSAKRIATDTQYF.

This clonotype was recorded a few times. The rearrangement links TRBV7-2 to TRBJ2-5, with 7 bases aligning to TRBD1. The DNA end is more similar to TRBJ2-7, so the J call may be wrong. There are 13 residues in the CDR3. CDR1 is SGHTA and CDR2 is FQGNSA in the germline V gene. CDR3 amino acids: CASSSRNRGEQYF. The CDR3 DNA reads as TGTGCCAGCAGCTCAAGGAACAGGGGCGAGCAGTACTTC.

V gene TRBV29-1 combines with J gene TRBJ2-2, with a tentative D call TRBD2 (7 bases). This CDR3 comprises 16 residues. Germline values: CDR1 SQVTM, CDR2 ANQGSEA. With 3 bases removed from V and 1 base from J, the gap between germline ends came to 15 bases. In nucleotides, the CDR3 is TGCAGCGTTGAGGGAGGGGGACCCCTGAACACCGGGGAGCTGTTTTTT. Protein product: CSVEGGGPLNTGELFF.

This clonotype has only a few counts. This chain links TRBV7-9 with TRBJ2-3; 10 bases map to TRBD2. Germline V lookup: CDR1 SEHNR, CDR2 FQNEAQ (reference sequence). CDR3 length equals 16 residues. J gave up 0 bases and V 3 bases, and 3 bases lay outside the gene matches. The CDR3 protein is CASSFPSGRSTDTQYF. As DNA, the CDR3 is TGTGCCAGCAGCTTTCCTAGCGGGAGAAGCACAGATACGCAGTATTTT.

The rearrangement links TRBV5-1 to TRBJ2-7, with D perhaps TRBD1 (6 bases). Trimming left V 1 base short and J 6 bases short, with 11 bases between. CDR3 length: 13 residues. CDR1 and CDR2 (germline): SGHRS, YFSETQ. In DNA form, the CDR3 reads TGCGCCAGCAGCTTGACTGGACAGAGCGAGCAGTACTTC. Encoded protein: CASSLTGQSEQYF.